Listed below are T cell receptor beta chains from one sample, sequenced in a study of blood T cell repertoires in COVID-19. TCRdb keeps only in-frame clones here, not all; method: immunoSEQ multiplex PCR. The sample shows 250,000 to 350,000 clones, approximately 86% of them seen only once. Specimen: peripheral blood. The receptor set was obtained from a man younger than 35 with active or convalescent COVID-19. Each CDR3 is given with its conserved first and last residue. D genes are given only for firm matches. The size of a clone is reported for some rows only, either as once, few or many, or as a class for expanded clones.

d_call cdr3_length j_call clone_size v_call cdr3_aa cdr3_nt
. 14 TRBJ1-5 . TRBV10-2 CASSYQGSNQPQHF TGCGCCAGCAGTTACCAGGGCAGCAATCAGCCCCAGCATTTT
TRBD1 16 TRBJ2-1 . TRBV4-3 CASSQVDRDPYNEQFF TGCGCCAGCAGCCAAGTCGACAGGGACCCCTACAATGAGCAGTTCTTC
. 14 TRBJ1-1 . TRBV27 CASSFVQGNTEAFF TGTGCCAGCAGTTTTGTTCAGGGTAACACTGAAGCTTTCTTT
. 14 TRBJ2-5 . TRBV7-7 CASSPTGNWETQYF TGTGCCAGCAGCCCTACAGGGAATTGGGAGACCCAGTACTTC
TRBD2 13 TRBJ2-3 . TRBV14 CASNIAGADTQYF TGTGCCAGCAACATAGCGGGCGCAGATACGCAGTATTTT
TRBD1 15 TRBJ1-1 . TRBV18 CASSSWTGAHTEAFF TGTGCCAGCTCATCCTGGACAGGGGCTCACACTGAAGCTTTCTTT
. 14 TRBJ1-5 . TRBV19 CASSINGGAEPQHF TGTGCCAGTAGTATCAATGGAGGAGCGGAGCCCCAGCATTTT
. 13 TRBJ2-5 . TRBV5-6 CASSPTGRKTQYF TGTGCCAGCAGCCCCACGGGGAGGAAGACCCAGTACTTC
. 15 TRBJ1-5 few TRBV19 CASSRLQVTNQPQHF TGTGCCAGTAGTCGCCTGCAGGTTACTAATCAGCCCCAGCATTTT
TRBD1 13 TRBJ1-1 . TRBV6-4 CASSGQVGTEAFF TGTGCCAGTTCGGGACAGGTAGGCACTGAAGCTTTCTTT
. 12 TRBJ1-2 . TRBV2 CASKPGSDGYTF TGTGCCAGCAAACCAGGGTCCGATGGCTACACCTTC
. 10 TRBJ1-1 . TRBV29-1 CSVFNLEAFF TGCAGCGTCTTTAATCTTGAAGCTTTCTTT
TRBD1 13 TRBJ2-1 . TRBV4-1 CASSQRGGLEQFF TGCGCCAGCAGCCAAAGAGGGGGCCTTGAGCAGTTCTTC
. 15 TRBJ1-1 . TRBV6-5 CASSPRTATNTEAFF TGTGCCAGCAGCCCCAGGACAGCAACGAACACTGAAGCTTTCTTT
TRBD2 14 TRBJ2-1 . TRBV7-9 CASSIPGLGNEQFF TGTGCCAGCAGCATTCCGGGACTAGGAAATGAGCAGTTCTTC
. 14 TRBJ2-5 . TRBV19 CASSISGHKETQYF TGTGCCAGTAGTATCAGCGGGCACAAAGAGACCCAGTACTTC
TRBD2 15 TRBJ2-7 . TRBV5-4 CASSAYSGAAYEQYF TGTGCCAGCAGCGCGTATAGCGGGGCGGCCTACGAGCAGTACTTC
. 16 TRBJ2-7 . TRBV19 CASSRGPYRMTYEQYF TGTGCCAGTAGTAGGGGGCCCTACAGGATGACCTACGAGCAGTACTTC
. 15 TRBJ2-3 . TRBV5-1 CASSLFSGVVDTQYF TGCGCCAGCAGCTTGTTTTCAGGGGTTGTAGATACGCAGTATTTT
TRBD2 16 TRBJ2-2 . TRBV5-4 CASSLWLAGDTGELFF TGTGCCAGCAGCTTGTGGCTTGCGGGGGACACCGGGGAGCTGTTTTTT
. 15 TRBJ1-1 few TRBV10-3 CAISVRGQVDTEAFF TGTGCCATCAGTGTTCGTGGTCAGGTGGACACTGAAGCTTTCTTT
. 14 TRBJ2-3 once TRBV28 CASFRGGGTDTQYF TGTGCCAGTTTCCGGGGTGGGGGCACAGATACGCAGTATTTT
. 13 TRBJ2-1 . TRBV9 CASSVGRWNEQFF TGTGCCAGCAGCGTAGGTCGGTGGAATGAGCAGTTCTTC
. 17 TRBJ1-4 . TRBV5-6 CASSLRTSGDGREKLFF TGTGCCAGCAGCTTAAGGACTTCGGGAGATGGACGGGAAAAACTGTTTTTT
TRBD1 15 TRBJ2-5 . TRBV5-4 CASSFVGGRLETQYF TGTGCCAGCAGCTTTGTAGGGGGCCGGTTGGAGACCCAGTACTTC
TRBD2 15 TRBJ2-1 . TRBV29-1 CSVVVAGGLADEQFF TGCAGCGTTGTGGTAGCGGGGGGGCTCGCGGATGAGCAGTTCTTC
TRBD1 16 TRBJ1-4 . TRBV4-1 CASSQEGTDLNEKLFF TGCGCCAGCAGCCAAGAGGGGACAGATCTTAATGAAAAACTGTTTTTT
. 15 TRBJ2-1 . TRBV2 CASSEAQGSIYEQFF TGTGCCAGCAGTGAAGCGCAGGGTAGCATCTATGAGCAGTTCTTC
TRBD2 16 TRBJ2-2 . TRBV4-1 CASSQDPSGSTGELFF TGCGCCAGCAGCCAAGACCCTAGCGGCTCCACCGGGGAGCTGTTTTTT
. 15 TRBJ1-5 . TRBV28 CASSLSGVRDQPQHF TGTGCCAGCAGTCTATCAGGGGTGAGGGATCAGCCCCAGCATTTT
TRBD2 15 TRBJ2-1 . TRBV9 CASSVVAGGQNEQFF TGTGCCAGCAGCGTAGTTGCGGGGGGGCAGAATGAGCAGTTCTTC
TRBD1 15 TRBJ1-1 few TRBV5-4 CASSSPEDRGTEAFF TGTGCCAGCAGCTCTCCGGAGGACAGGGGCACTGAAGCTTTCTTT
TRBD1 14 TRBJ1-2 . TRBV27 CASSYGQGAYGYTF TGTGCCAGCAGTTATGGACAGGGGGCGTACGGCTACACCTTC
TRBD1 14 TRBJ1-1 . TRBV15 CATSRWTGDTEAFF TGTGCCACCAGCAGATGGACAGGGGACACTGAAGCTTTCTTT
. 15 TRBJ2-7 . TRBV19 CASSKVGTSPYEQYF TGTGCCAGTAGTAAAGTCGGGACATCACCCTACGAGCAGTACTTC